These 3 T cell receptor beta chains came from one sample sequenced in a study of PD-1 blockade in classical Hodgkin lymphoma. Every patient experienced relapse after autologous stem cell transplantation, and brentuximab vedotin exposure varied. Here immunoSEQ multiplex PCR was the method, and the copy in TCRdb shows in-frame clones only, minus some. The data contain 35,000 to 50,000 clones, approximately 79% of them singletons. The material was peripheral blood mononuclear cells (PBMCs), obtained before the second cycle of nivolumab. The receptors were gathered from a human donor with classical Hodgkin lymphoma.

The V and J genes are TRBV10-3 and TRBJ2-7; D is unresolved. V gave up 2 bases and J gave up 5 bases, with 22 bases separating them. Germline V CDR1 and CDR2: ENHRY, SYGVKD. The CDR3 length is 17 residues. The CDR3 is CAISETPVKKGVDEQYF. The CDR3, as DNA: TGTGCCATCAGTGAGACACCCGTGAAGAAGGGCGTCGACGAGCAGTACTTC.

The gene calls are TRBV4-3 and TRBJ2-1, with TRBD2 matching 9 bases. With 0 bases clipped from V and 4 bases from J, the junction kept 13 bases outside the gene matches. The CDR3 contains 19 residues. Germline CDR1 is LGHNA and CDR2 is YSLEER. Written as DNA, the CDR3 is TGCGCCAGCAGCCAAGACCGGGTAGGCGGGGGGGCGTCTTACAATGAGCAGTTCTTC. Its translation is CASSQDRVGGGASYNEQFF.

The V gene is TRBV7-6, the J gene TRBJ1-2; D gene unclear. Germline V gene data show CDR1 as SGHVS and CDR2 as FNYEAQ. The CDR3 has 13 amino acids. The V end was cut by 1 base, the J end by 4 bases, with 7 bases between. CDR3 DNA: TGTGCCAGCAGCTTAGTAGGAAGCTATGGCTACACCTTC. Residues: CASSLVGSYGYTF. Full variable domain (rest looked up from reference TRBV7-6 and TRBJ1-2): GAGVSQSPRYKVTKRGQDVALRCDPISGHVSLYWYRQALGQGPEFLTYFNYEAQQDKSGLPNDRFSAERPEGSISTLTIQRTEQRDSAMYRCASSLVGSYGYTFGSGTRLTVV.